The rows below give T cell receptor beta chains drawn from one sample of a study of blood T cell repertoires in COVID-19. Clones were sequenced by immunoSEQ multiplex PCR, and TCRdb holds only the in-frame ones, with some missing. The table records approximately 150,000 clones, approximately 81% of them present only once. Sample: PBMCs or T cells enriched from blood (not recorded which). The receptors here all came from a middle-aged woman with acute COVID-19. The CDR3 runs from the conserved cysteine through the conserved F or W. A D gene is named only where the DNA matches it firmly. Rows give clone size only sometimes, using once, few, many, or a class for an expanded clone.

-	TRBV15	14	TRBJ1-1	-	CATSIPGLGTEAFF	TGTGCCACCAGCATACCAGGGTTAGGCACTGAAGCTTTCTTT
-	TRBV11-2	14	TRBJ2-3	-	CASSLDRGALTQYF	TGTGCCAGCAGCTTAGATCGTGGGGCGCTTACGCAGTATTTT
-	TRBV21-1	10	TRBJ1-1	-	CARNREVAFF	TGTGCCCGCAACAGGGAAGTAGCTTTCTTT
-	TRBV7-9	13	TRBJ1-2	-	CASSSLRLYGYTF	TGTGCCAGCAGTTCCCTCCGTCTCTATGGCTACACCTTC
-	TRBV5-1	14	TRBJ1-1	-	CASSLPQGNTEAFF	TGCGCCAGCAGCTTGCCCCAGGGGAACACTGAAGCTTTCTTT
-	TRBV11-2	13	TRBJ2-1	-	CASSLDRENEQFF	TGTGCCAGCAGCTTAGATCGGGAAAATGAGCAGTTCTTC
-	TRBV29-1	15	TRBJ2-7	TRBD1	CSVANPGQGIGEQYF	TGCAGCGTTGCTAACCCGGGACAGGGTATAGGCGAGCAGTACTTC
-	TRBV29-1	14	TRBJ2-1	-	CSIPPGSLHNEQFF	TGCAGCATCCCCCCGGGGTCCCTACACAATGAGCAGTTCTTC
-	TRBV9	17	TRBJ2-1	-	CASSVAEGAGSYNEQFF	TGTGCCAGCAGCGTAGCGGAGGGGGCGGGGTCCTACAATGAGCAGTTCTTC
-	TRBV2	12	TRBJ2-2	-	CASSDYLGELFF	TGTGCCAGCAGTGACTATCTCGGGGAGCTGTTTTTT
-	TRBV4-2	14	TRBJ2-3	-	CASSQVLEADTQYF	TGTGCCAGCAGCCAAGTCTTGGAGGCAGATACGCAGTATTTT
-	TRBV5-4	12	TRBJ1-6	-	CASSLGLSPLHF	TGTGCCAGCAGCTTGGGACTTTCACCCCTCCACTTT
-	TRBV6-5	16	TRBJ2-7	TRBD2	CASSYTSGRAGYEQYF	TGTGCCAGCAGTTACACTAGCGGGAGGGCTGGCTACGAGCAGTACTTC
-	TRBV19	16	TRBJ2-1	TRBD2	CASSIPGLAGGKQQFF	TGTGCCAGTAGTATCCCAGGGCTAGCGGGAGGAAAGCAGCAGTTCTTC
-	TRBV7-3	13	TRBJ2-3	-	CASRSTATDTQYF	TGTGCCAGTCGGTCGACAGCCACAGATACGCAGTATTTT
-	TRBV19	16	TRBJ2-1	-	CASRPRQIFNYNEQFF	TGTGCCAGTAGACCTCGACAGATATTCAACTACAATGAGCAGTTCTTC
-	TRBV19	15	TRBJ2-3	-	CASSEDWASTDTQYF	TGTGCCAGTAGTGAGGACTGGGCTAGCACAGATACGCAGTATTTT
-	TRBV5-4	15	TRBJ2-2	-	CASSRTTDYTGELFF	TGTGCCAGCAGCCGAACCACAGATTACACCGGGGAGCTGTTTTTT
-	TRBV28	14	TRBJ2-1	-	CAIRRGTIRNEQFF	TGTGCCATACGGAGGGGGACTATTAGGAATGAGCAGTTCTTC
once	TRBV7-8	19	TRBJ2-1	TRBD2	CASSSGLAGGQIGYNEQFF	TGTGCCAGCAGCTCCGGACTAGCGGGAGGTCAGATCGGCTACAATGAGCAGTTCTTC
-	TRBV11-1	13	TRBJ1-3	TRBD1	CASSSDRGNTIYF	TGTGCCAGCAGCTCGGACAGGGGAAACACCATATATTTT